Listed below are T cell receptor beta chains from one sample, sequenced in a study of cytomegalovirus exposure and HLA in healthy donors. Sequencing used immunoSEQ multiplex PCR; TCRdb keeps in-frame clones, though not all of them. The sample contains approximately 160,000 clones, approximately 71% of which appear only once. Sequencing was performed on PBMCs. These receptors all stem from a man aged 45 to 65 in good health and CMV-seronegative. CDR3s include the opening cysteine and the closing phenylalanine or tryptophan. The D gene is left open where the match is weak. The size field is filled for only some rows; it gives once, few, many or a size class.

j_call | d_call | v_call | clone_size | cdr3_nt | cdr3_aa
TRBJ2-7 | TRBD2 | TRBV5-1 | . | TGCGCCAGCAGGTTAACCACCTCCGGGACTAGCGGCGAGCAGTACTTC | CASRLTTSGTSGEQYF
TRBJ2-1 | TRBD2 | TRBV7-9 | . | TGTGCCAGCAGCTGGGTGGTTAGCGGGGGATACAATGAGCAGTTCTTC | CASSWVVSGGYNEQFF
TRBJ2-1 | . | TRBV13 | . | TGTGCCAGCAGAGGGGGAAATGAGCAGTTCTTC | CASRGGNEQFF
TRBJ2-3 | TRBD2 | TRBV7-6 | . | TGTGCCAGCAGCTGGACTAGCGGGGGCACAGATACGCAGTATTTT | CASSWTSGGTDTQYF
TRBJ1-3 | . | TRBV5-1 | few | TGCGCCAGCAGCTTGAGGGCTCAGGGTGAAGGGAACACCATATATTTT | CASSLRAQGEGNTIYF
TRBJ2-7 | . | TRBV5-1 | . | TGCGCCAGCAGCTCCGAGGGGCGGGGCCCCTACGAGCAGTACTTC | CASSSEGRGPYEQYF
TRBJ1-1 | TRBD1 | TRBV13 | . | TGTGCCAGCAGCTTAGGCGATTGGGGACAGAGGATCAGGGGTTACAACATGAACACTGAAGCTTTCTTT | CASSLGDWGQRIRGYNMNTEAFF
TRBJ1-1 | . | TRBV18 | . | TGTGCCAGCTCACCACTCTCGGGGGGAGATAGCACTGAAGCTTTCTTT | CASSPLSGGDSTEAFF
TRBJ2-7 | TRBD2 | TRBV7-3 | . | TGTGCCAGCAGCTTATTCGGGGGGAGCTACGAGCAGTACTTC | CASSLFGGSYEQYF
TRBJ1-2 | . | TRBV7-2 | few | TGTGCCAGCAGCTTAGCGACAGGAAACTATGGCTACACCTTC | CASSLATGNYGYTF
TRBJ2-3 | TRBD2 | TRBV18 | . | TGTGCCAGCTCACCACCTGGACTAGCGGGGGGAGGCACAGATACGCAGTATTTT | CASSPPGLAGGGTDTQYF
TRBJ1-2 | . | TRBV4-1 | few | TGCGCCAGCAGCGACCGGACCACACGGGGCTATGGCTACACCTTC | CASSDRTTRGYGYTF
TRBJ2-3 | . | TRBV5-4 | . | TGTGCCAGCAGCTTGGGGCGGGGTAGTACAGATACGCAGTATTTT | CASSLGRGSTDTQYF
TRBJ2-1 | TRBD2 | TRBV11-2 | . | TGTGCCAGCAGCCCCCGGACTAGCCCCAATGAGCAGTTCTTC | CASSPRTSPNEQFF
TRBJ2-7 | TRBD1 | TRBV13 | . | TGTGCCAGCAGCCTCTCCGGGACAGGGTTTTGGGAGCAGTACTTC | CASSLSGTGFWEQYF
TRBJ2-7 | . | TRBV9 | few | TGTGCCAGCAGCGTATCTGGCAGGGCCTCCTACGAGCAGTACTTC | CASSVSGRASYEQYF
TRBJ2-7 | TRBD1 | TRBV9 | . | TGTGCCAGCAGCGTAGGCCGAGACAGGGTTAACGAGCAGTACTTC | CASSVGRDRVNEQYF
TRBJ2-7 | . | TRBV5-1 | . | TGCGCCAGCACCCTTACGGGACAAAGCTACGAGCAGTACTTC | CASTLTGQSYEQYF
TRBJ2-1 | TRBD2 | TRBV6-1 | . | TGTGCCAGCAGTGAACCCCGACTAGCGGGGGCCTCCGGAAATGAGCAGTTCTTC | CASSEPRLAGASGNEQFF
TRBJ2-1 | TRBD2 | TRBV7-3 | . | TGTGCCAGCAGCTTTGGGACTAGCGGGGCGAATGAGCAGTTCTTC | CASSFGTSGANEQFF
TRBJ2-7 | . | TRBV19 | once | TGTGCCAGTAGTATTAGAGAGACGGTCGGTCCGGGGGAGCAGTACTTC | CASSIRETVGPGEQYF
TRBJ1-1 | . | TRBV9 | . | TGTGCCAGCAAACCCCAACCTCAGGGGAACACTGAAGCTTTCTTT | CASKPQPQGNTEAFF
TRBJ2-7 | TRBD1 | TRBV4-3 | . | TGCGCCAGCAGCCAAGTTAGGGGGCTGTCCTACGAGCAGTACTTC | CASSQVRGLSYEQYF
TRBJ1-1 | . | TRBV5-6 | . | TGTGCCAGCAGCTCCGATGCGGGGGGCGGTAGGAACACTGAAGCTTTCTTT | CASSSDAGGGRNTEAFF
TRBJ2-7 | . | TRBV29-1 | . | TGCAGCGTCAGTTTTCGGAGAGGCTCCTACGAGCAGTACTTC | CSVSFRRGSYEQYF
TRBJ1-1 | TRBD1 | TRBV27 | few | TGTGCCAGCAGAGCCACACCGGGACAGGAAGCTTTCTTT | CASRATPGQEAFF
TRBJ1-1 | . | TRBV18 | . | TGTGCCAGCTCACCGGCTTTGAACACTGAAGCTTTCTTT | CASSPALNTEAFF
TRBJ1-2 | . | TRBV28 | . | TGTGCCAGCAGCCCACCAGGGGCGGCCCGCGGCTATGGCTACACCTTC | CASSPPGAARGYGYTF
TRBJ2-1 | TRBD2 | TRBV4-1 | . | TGCGCCAGCAGCCGACGGGGGGATCCCTACAATGAGCAGTTCTTC | CASSRRGDPYNEQFF
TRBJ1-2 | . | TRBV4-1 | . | TGCGCCAGCAGCCAAGACTCCGGGACAAGATATGGCTACACCTTC | CASSQDSGTRYGYTF
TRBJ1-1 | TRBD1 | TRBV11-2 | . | TGTGCCAGCAGCTTAAGTCGGGACAGTAGGAACACTGAAGCTTTCTTT | CASSLSRDSRNTEAFF
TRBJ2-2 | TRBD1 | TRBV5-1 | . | TGCGCCAGCAGCATCTTGGGACAGGGGGTCGGCGGGGAGCTGTTTTTT | CASSILGQGVGGELFF
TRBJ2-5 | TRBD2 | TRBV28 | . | TGTGCCAGCAGCCCCCATAGCATAGCGGGGACTCAAGAGACTCAGTACTTC | CASSPHSIAGTQETQYF
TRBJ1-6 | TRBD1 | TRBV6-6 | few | TGTGCCACCAATCCACAGGGGAGCTCCTATAATTCACCCCTCCACTTT | CATNPQGSSYNSPLHF
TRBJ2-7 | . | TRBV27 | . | TGTGCCAGCAGTCCCCAGGGCCCTCTTATACACGAGCAGTACTTC | CASSPQGPLIHEQYF
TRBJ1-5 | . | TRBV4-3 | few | TGCGCCAGCAGCCAAGATACGGACACCAGGCAGCCCCAGCATTTT | CASSQDTDTRQPQHF
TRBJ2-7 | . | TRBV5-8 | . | TGTGCCAGCAGCGTGCCGGGACTCCATTCCTACGAGCAGTACTTC | CASSVPGLHSYEQYF
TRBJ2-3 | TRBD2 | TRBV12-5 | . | TGTGCTAGTGGTAGCGGGGGCTTAGATACGCAGTATTTT | CASGSGGLDTQYF
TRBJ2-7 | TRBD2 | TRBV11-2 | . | TGTGCCAGCAGCACAACTAGCGGGGGGATCTACGAGCAGTACTTC | CASSTTSGGIYEQYF
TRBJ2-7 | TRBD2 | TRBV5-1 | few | TGCGCCAGCAGCTTTGGGGGGGACGAGCAGTACTTC | CASSFGGDEQYF
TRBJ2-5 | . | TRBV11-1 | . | TGTGCCAGCAGCATTCGGGGACTTCTCCAAGAGACCCAGTACTTC | CASSIRGLLQETQYF
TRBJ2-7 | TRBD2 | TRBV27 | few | TGTGCCAGCAGTCGGCGGGGGTTCGCCTACGAGCAGTACTTC | CASSRRGFAYEQYF
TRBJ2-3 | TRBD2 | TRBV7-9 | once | TGTGCCAGCAGCTCCGGGACTAGCGGGGGGTTGGGAGATACGCAGTATTTT | CASSSGTSGGLGDTQYF
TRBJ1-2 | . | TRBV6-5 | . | TGTGCCAGCAGTTCCCCCCGGGGGGGCTTAAGCTATGGCTACACCTTC | CASSSPRGGLSYGYTF
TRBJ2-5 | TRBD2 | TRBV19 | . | TGTGCCAGTAGTATAAGGGGACTAGCGGGGGAAACTCAAGAGACCCAGTACTTC | CASSIRGLAGETQETQYF
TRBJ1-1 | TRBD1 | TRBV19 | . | TGTGCCAGTAGTATAGCAAACAGGGGAAAGAACACTGAAGCTTTCTTT | CASSIANRGKNTEAFF
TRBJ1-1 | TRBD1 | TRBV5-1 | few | TGCGCCAGCAGCCTGGACAGGGGGCGAACTGAAGCTTTCTTT | CASSLDRGRTEAFF
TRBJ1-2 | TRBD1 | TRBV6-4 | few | TGTGCCAGCAGTGACAGGGGGCGCTATGGCTACACCTTC | CASSDRGRYGYTF
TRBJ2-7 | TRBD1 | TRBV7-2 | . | TGTGCCAGCAGTATTGGACAGGGGTCCTACGAGCAGTACTTC | CASSIGQGSYEQYF
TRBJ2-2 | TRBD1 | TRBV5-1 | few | TGCGCCAGCAGCCCGGGACAGGGGAGACGGGGGGAGCTGTTTTTT | CASSPGQGRRGELFF
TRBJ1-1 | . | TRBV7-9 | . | TGTGCCAGCAGCCAGGACAGCTCTAAGGAAGCTTTCTTT | CASSQDSSKEAFF
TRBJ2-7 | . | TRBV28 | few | TGTGCCAGCAGTTACCCCGGTTCTTACGAGCAGTACTTC | CASSYPGSYEQYF
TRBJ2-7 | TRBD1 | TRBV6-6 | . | TGTGCCAGCAGTTACTTCGAACAGGGGAGCGAGCAGTACTTC | CASSYFEQGSEQYF
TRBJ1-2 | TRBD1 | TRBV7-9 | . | TGTGCCAGCAGCGACGACAGGGTCTGGGGTGGCTACACCTTC | CASSDDRVWGGYTF